These T cell receptor beta chains were read from a single sample in a study of T cells in Graves' hyperthyroidism and ophthalmopathy. TCRdb re-analysed the multiplex PCR reads in MiXCR, keeping a single row per CDR3 protein. The table has hundreds of thousands of distinct CDR3 sequences, 13% seen once. The sample consisted of blood. The receptors shown here come from a woman in her late teens or twenties with Graves' hyperthyroidism. Each CDR3 is given with its conserved first and last residue. Clone size is shown for a subset of rows, as once, few, many or a class of expanded clone.

CDR3 protein | J gene | CDR3 length | clone size | V gene
CATSDSLAGGGDTQYF | TRBJ2-3 | 16 | many | TRBV24-1
CASSLGDRLGYGYTF | TRBJ1-2 | 15 | - | TRBV7-9
CASSPLDRTYNEQFF | TRBJ2-1 | 15 | - | TRBV6-1
CASSYDRTGTPQHF | TRBJ1-5 | 14 | many | TRBV6-2/TRBV6-3
CASSPYLAKNIQYF | TRBJ2-4 | 14 | many | TRBV6-1
CASSQKGGDYGYTF | TRBJ1-2 | 14 | - | TRBV3-1
CASSSYREQHF | TRBJ1-5 | 11 | many | TRBV28
CASSEAGSGGWEQYF | TRBJ2-7 | 15 | many | TRBV6-1
CASTETGAPETQYF | TRBJ2-5 | 14 | - | TRBV5-8
CASTWTARGGYTF | TRBJ1-2 | 13 | many | TRBV6-1
CASSLGASGVLNEQFF | TRBJ2-1 | 16 | many | TRBV11-1
CASSYDSGRETQYF | TRBJ2-5 | 14 | many | TRBV6-2/TRBV6-3
CASSSTTGGVAKNIQYF | TRBJ2-4 | 17 | many | TRBV28
CASSQTVSYNEQFF | TRBJ2-1 | 14 | few | TRBV14
CASSRTSGGSETQYF | TRBJ2-5 | 15 | few | TRBV4-2
CAISEDLSGNAIYF | TRBJ1-3 | 14 | - | TRBV10-3
CASSLTQGRNEKLFF | TRBJ1-4 | 15 | many | TRBV7-2
CASSGTVGSYEQYF | TRBJ2-7 | 14 | - | TRBV19
CASSYSGTSGATGSYNEQFF | TRBJ2-1 | 20 | few | TRBV6-2/TRBV6-3
CSARANNTEAFF | TRBJ1-1 | 12 | - | TRBV20-1
CSVPGQGNQPQHF | TRBJ1-5 | 13 | - | TRBV20-1
CASSLDQGRDEQYF | TRBJ2-7 | 14 | - | TRBV7-6
CASSQGGVDSGNTIYF | TRBJ1-3 | 16 | many | TRBV3-1
CASNTDGNTQYF | TRBJ2-3 | 12 | many | TRBV6-2/TRBV6-3
CASSPSQGSETQYF | TRBJ2-5 | 14 | few | TRBV11-2
CSAKLILKVVGGTDTQYF | TRBJ2-3 | 18 | many | TRBV20-1
CASSLARGMDGELLF | TRBJ2-2 | 15 | - | TRBV12-3/TRBV12-4
CASSVSGSDQPQHF | TRBJ1-5 | 14 | few | TRBV19
CASSPRQGTQYF | TRBJ2-5 | 12 | many | TRBV2
CASSPGRGGNYGYTF | TRBJ1-2 | 15 | many | TRBV7-9
CAIQEGGMKAFF | TRBJ1-1 | 12 | many | TRBV10-3
CSAAYGYTF | TRBJ1-2 | 9 | many | TRBV20-1
CASSSPGYTEAFF | TRBJ1-1 | 13 | many | TRBV12-3/TRBV12-4
CASSVTSGRVTEAFF | TRBJ1-1 | 15 | few | TRBV9
CASRISGGETQYF | TRBJ2-5 | 13 | many | TRBV27
CASRWASYEQYF | TRBJ2-7 | 12 | many | TRBV2
CASSPRRGLAGDYEQYF | TRBJ2-7 | 17 | many | TRBV7-2
CASSYRTSGRLGSYSEQFF | TRBJ2-1 | 19 | - | TRBV6-5
CASSLGGVSAGANVLTF | TRBJ2-6 | 17 | many | TRBV7-2
CSARVLASTDTQYF | TRBJ2-3 | 14 | many | TRBV20-1
CSVEPGGGVDTQYF | TRBJ2-3 | 14 | few | TRBV29-1
CAISEREATDTQYF | TRBJ2-3 | 14 | many | TRBV10-3
CASSLRAYTDTQYF | TRBJ2-3 | 14 | many | TRBV7-3
CASSESVTSTDTQYF | TRBJ2-3 | 15 | - | TRBV25-1
CASSQEVAANQPQHF | TRBJ1-5 | 15 | many | TRBV4-3
CASSSRLRVGFYNEQFF | TRBJ2-1 | 17 | medium-sized | TRBV7-9
CATSDLTLRTGELFF | TRBJ2-2 | 15 | many | TRBV24-1
CASSPGTPPTHEQYF | TRBJ2-7 | 15 | many | TRBV18
CASSLSGPYEQYF | TRBJ2-7 | 13 | many | TRBV28
CASSQRGGSTDTQYF | TRBJ2-3 | 15 | many | TRBV3-1
CASSPDREQETQYF | TRBJ2-5 | 14 | many | TRBV6-2/TRBV6-3
CASSPTDYGYTF | TRBJ1-2 | 12 | - | TRBV6-1
CASSLSRYNEQFF | TRBJ2-1 | 13 | many | TRBV6-2/TRBV6-3
CAWSAGVDTEAFF | TRBJ1-1 | 13 | many | TRBV30
CASLLRAGLAYNEQFF | TRBJ2-1 | 16 | many | TRBV6-2/TRBV6-3
CASSFKGNTEAFF | TRBJ1-1 | 13 | many | TRBV6-1
CASSLQTASSYNEQFF | TRBJ2-1 | 16 | many | TRBV7-9